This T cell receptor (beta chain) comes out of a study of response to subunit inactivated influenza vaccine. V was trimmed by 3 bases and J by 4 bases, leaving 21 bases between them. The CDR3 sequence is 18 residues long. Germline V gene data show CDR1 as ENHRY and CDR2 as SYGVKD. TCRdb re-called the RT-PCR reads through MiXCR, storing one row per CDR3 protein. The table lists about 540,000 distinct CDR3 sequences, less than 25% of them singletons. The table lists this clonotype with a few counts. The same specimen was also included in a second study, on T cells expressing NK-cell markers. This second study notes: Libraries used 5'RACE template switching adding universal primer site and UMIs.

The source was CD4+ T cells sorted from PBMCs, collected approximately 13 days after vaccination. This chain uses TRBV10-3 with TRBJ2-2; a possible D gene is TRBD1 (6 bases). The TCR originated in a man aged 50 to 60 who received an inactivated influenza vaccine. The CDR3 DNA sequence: TGTGCCATCAGTGACCCATCTACTACAGGGATGGGCACCGGGGAGCTGTTTTTT. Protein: CAISDPSTTGMGTGELFF.